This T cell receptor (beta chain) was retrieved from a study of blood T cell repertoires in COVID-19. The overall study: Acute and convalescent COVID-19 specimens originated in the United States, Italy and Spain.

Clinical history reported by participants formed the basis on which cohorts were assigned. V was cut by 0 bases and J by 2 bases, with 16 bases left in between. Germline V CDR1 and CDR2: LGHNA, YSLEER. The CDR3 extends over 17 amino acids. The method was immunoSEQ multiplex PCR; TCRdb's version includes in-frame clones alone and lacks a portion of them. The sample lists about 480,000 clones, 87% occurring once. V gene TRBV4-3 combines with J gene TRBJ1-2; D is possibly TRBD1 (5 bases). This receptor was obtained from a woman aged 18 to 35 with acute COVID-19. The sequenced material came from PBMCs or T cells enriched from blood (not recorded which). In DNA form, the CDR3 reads TGCGCCAGCAGCCAAGAGGGGAGGGGAGTCTCGAACTATGGCTACACCTTC. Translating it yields CASSQEGRGVSNYGYTF.